This T cell receptor (beta chain) is drawn from a study of T cells in Graves' hyperthyroidism and ophthalmopathy. Whole-study results and caveats: The model foresaw ophthalmopathy a median 6.5 months prior to onset. Through a model of 13 V-J features, ophthalmopathy was separated from stable hyperthyroidism.

RNA transcripts gave rise to amplified TCR beta CDR3 regions. HTBI primers were the set used in a first-round RT-PCR of the TCR CDR3. In TCRdb, the multiplex PCR reads were re-called with MiXCR into one record per CDR3 protein. Seen here are 340,000 or so distinct CDR3 sequences, about 20% observed once, and the top ten hold 45% to 50%. V was clipped by 4 bases and J by 6 bases; unmatched bases: 1. The CDR3 sequence is 12 residues long. Germline CDR1 is LNHDA and CDR2 is SQIVND (reference sequence). Those patients with uncontrolled infection, other autoimmune disease, pregnancy or lactation were excluded. Fresh 10 ml peripheral blood yielded PBMCs. This clonotype turned up a few times. Its antigen is not known.

The TCR comes from a woman in her forties or fifties with Graves' hyperthyroidism. The specimen sequenced was blood. The gene calls are TRBV19 and TRBJ2-7; 9 bases match TRBD2. The CDR3 DNA reads TGTGCCAGTAGTAAACTAGCGGGCGAGCAGTACTTC. This codes for CASSKLAGEQYF.